The 25 T cell receptor beta chains reported below all come from one sample, sequenced in a study of shared clonotypes between healthy human individuals. TCRdb keeps only in-frame clones here, not all; method: immunoSEQ multiplex PCR. The sample records more than 2,000,000 clones, approximately 93% being singletons. The sample was naive CD4+ T cells from PBMCs. Subset meaning: CD45RA+ positively selected. The source of these receptors is a man younger than 35 in good health. Some clones in this sample may be carry-over from other donors' samples.

The chain has TRBV7-2 and TRBJ2-7, with D perhaps being TRBD1 or TRBD2 (5 bases each). The ends were cut back, 4 bases at V and 0 bases at J, with 13 bases in the middle. The germline CDR1 and CDR2 sequences are SGHTA and FQGNSA. The CDR3 spans 15 residues. The chain's CDR3 is CASSSTLGASYEQYF. In nucleotides, the CDR3 is TGTGCCAGCAGCTCAACACTAGGGGCCTCCTACGAGCAGTACTTC.

Note on this clone: The identical CDR3 is also encoded by other nucleotide sequences in the sample. The chain is built from TRBV7-2 and TRBJ2-7; a weak D match, TRBD1 (5 bases). Trimming took 5 bases from V and 3 from J, leaving 8 bases between them. The CDR3 sequence is 12 residues long. Germline CDR1 SGHTA, CDR2 FQGNSA. The CDR3 region has the DNA TGTGCCAGCAGCCCTACAGGCTACGAGCAGTACTTC. Its protein product is CASSPTGYEQYF.

The chain employs TRBV27 and TRBJ2-1; D unclear. This CDR3 is 15 amino acids long. Trimming pared 6 bases from V and 0 bases from J, leaving 12 bases between. Germline CDR1 is MNHEY and CDR2 is SMNVEV (reference sequence). Here the CDR3 DNA reads TGTGCCAGCAGAGACCAGCTAGGCTCCTACAATGAGCAGTTCTTC. It codes for CASRDQLGSYNEQFF.

The J gene is TRBJ2-3, the V gene TRBV7-2; no clear D gene. In germline, CDR1 is SGHTA, CDR2 FQGNSA. The CDR3 sequence is 12 residues long. Deletions cut 7 bases from V and 7 bases from J, with 12 bases between. CDR3 region: CASTNLPNTQYF. The DNA for the CDR3 is TGTGCCAGCACCAATCTTCCAAATACGCAGTATTTT.

This chain links TRBV7-2 with TRBJ2-1; no firm D call. The CDR3 is 12 residues long. Germline V gives CDR1 SGHTA, CDR2 FQGNSA. The V end lost 6 bases, the J end lost 4 bases, and 7 bases lay between the germline ends. Written as DNA, the CDR3 is TGTGCCAGCAGTCCCCTTTACAATGAGCAGTTCTTC. Translating it yields CASSPLYNEQFF.

This clone occurred once. This rearrangement joins TRBV7-2 to TRBJ2-2; D is ambiguous. Trimming cost V 3 bases and J 0 bases, with 5 bases left between them. CDR3 length: 14 amino acids. Germline V gives CDR1 SGHTA, CDR2 FQGNSA. The CDR3 DNA reads TGTGCCAGCAGCTTGACCTCGAACACCGGGGAGCTGTTTTTT. Amino acid sequence: CASSLTSNTGELFF.

The V gene is TRBV2, the J gene TRBJ2-4; a possible D gene is TRBD1 (6 bases). Germline CDR1 and CDR2: SNHLY and FYNNEI. Trimming shortened V by 6 bases and J by 8 bases, and 14 bases separated the two germline ends. The CDR3 has 13 residues. DNA of the CDR3: TGTGCCAGCAGCCGCGACAGGCTTGACATTCAGTACTTC. It is translated as CASSRDRLDIQYF.

The rearrangement links TRBV7-2 to TRBJ2-7; 8 bases align to TRBD1. Germline V gene data show CDR1 as SGHTA and CDR2 as FQGNSA. This CDR3 is 14 amino acids long. Trimming removed 4 bases from V and 6 bases from J; junction bases left unmatched: 8. The CDR3 here is CASSSGQGWVEQYF. The CDR3 DNA reads as TGTGCCAGCAGCTCCGGACAGGGATGGGTCGAGCAGTACTTC.

Turning to this clone: This CDR3 is also generated by other DNA sequences in the sample. The chain carries TRBV19 and TRBJ2-7; tentatively, D is TRBD1 (5 bases). The V gene lost 5 bases and the J gene lost 0 bases, with 11 bases spanning the gap. The CDR3 is made up of 14 amino acids. From germline, CDR1 is LNHDA and CDR2 SQIVND (reference sequence). In nucleotides, the CDR3 is TGTGCCAGTAGTCGGCAGGGAAGCTCCTACGAGCAGTACTTC. As protein: CASSRQGSSYEQYF. Full variable domain (rest looked up from reference TRBV19 and TRBJ2-7): DGGITQSPKYLFRKEGQNVTLSCEQNLNHDAMYWYRQDPGQGLRLIYYSQIVNDFQKGDIAEGYSVSREKKESFPLTVTSAQKNPTAFYLCASSRQGSSYEQYFGPGTRLTVT.

This clone occurred a few times. V usage is TRBV4-1 and J usage is TRBJ1-5, with a tentative D call TRBD1 (5 bases). Trimming pared 1 base from V and 5 bases from J, leaving 9 bases between. Germline V CDR1 and CDR2: MGHRA, YSYEKL. The length of the CDR3 is 14 residues. The CDR3 sequence is CASSQGRVDQPQHF. The CDR3 DNA reads as TGCGCCAGCAGCCAAGGCAGGGTCGATCAGCCCCAGCATTTT.

The chain is built from TRBV18 and TRBJ1-1; D gene unclear. Between the trimmed V and J ends, which lost 6 bases and 2 bases, there was a span of 19 bases. The CDR3 has 16 amino acids. CDR1 is KGHSH, CDR2 LQKENI, per germline. The chain's CDR3 is CASSSPGSRINTEAFF. The CDR3 region has the DNA TGTGCCAGCTCCTCACCAGGTAGCCGGATTAACACTGAAGCTTTCTTT.

V is TRBV7-2 and J is TRBJ2-7; TRBD2 matches 8 bases. V trimming: 5 bases; J trimming: 6 bases; junction bases outside the gene matches: 12. The germline CDR1 and CDR2 sequences are SGHTA and FQGNSA. This CDR3 has 15 residues. CDR3 sequence reads: CASSPGGEPLREQYF. DNA for the CDR3: TGTGCCAGCAGCCCGGGGGGGGAGCCCCTGCGCGAGCAGTACTTC.

This chain uses TRBV4-1 with TRBJ2-5, with 14 bases aligning to TRBD2. Germline CDR1 and CDR2: MGHRA and YSYEKL. The J segment lost 11 bases and the V segment lost 0 bases, leaving 5 bases of the junction unmatched. This CDR3 is built from 15 residues. CDR3 nucleotides: TGCGCCAGCAGCCAAGATCATGGGACTAGCGGGAGTCAGTACTTC. It translates to CASSQDHGTSGSQYF.

For this clone: Other DNA sequences in the same sample also yield this CDR3. The chain links TRBV4-2 to TRBJ2-5; 15 bases line up with TRBD2. The V gene's germline CDR1 is LGHNA and CDR2 YNFKEQ. V gave up 4 bases and J gave up 5 bases; unmatched junction bases: 5. CDR3 size: 16 residues. The CDR3 nucleotides read TGTGCCAGCAGCCGGGGACTAGCGGGGGGTCGGGAGACCCAGTACTTC. This codes for CASSRGLAGGRETQYF.

The V call is TRBV2, the J call TRBJ2-7; D is ambiguous. Per germline, CDR1 SNHLY and CDR2 FYNNEI. V was trimmed by 7 bases and J by 2 bases, leaving 3 bases between them. The CDR3 totals 10 residues. CDR3 DNA: TGTGCCAGCAAAGCCTACGAGCAGTACTTC. Translation: CASKAYEQYF. Full variable domain (missing parts from reference TRBV2 and TRBJ2-7): EPEVTQTPSHQVTQMGQEVILRCVPISNHLYFYWYRQILGQKVEFLVSFYNNEISEKSEIFDDQFSVERPDGSNFTLKIRSTKLEDSAMYFCASKAYEQYFGPGTRLTVT.

This clone came up once. The chain combines TRBV7-3 with TRBJ2-5, with unresolved D. The V end was cut by 2 bases, the J end by 5 bases, with 9 bases between. There are 13 residues in the CDR3. Germline CDR1 SGHTA, CDR2 FQGTGA. CDR3 in DNA: TGTGCCAGCAGCTTAGAGCTTTGGGAGACCCAGTACTTC. Translating it yields CASSLELWETQYF.

V is TRBV6-5 and J is TRBJ2-3; the D gene could be TRBD1 or TRBD2 (6 bases each). V was cut by 4 bases and J by 5 bases, with 10 bases left in between. Germline CDR1 is MNHEY and CDR2 is SVGAGI. The CDR3 runs to 13 residues. DNA for the CDR3: TGTGCCAGCAGTTCGGGGGCCGAAGATACGCAGTATTTT. Its translation is CASSSGAEDTQYF.

The chain recombines TRBV7-9 with TRBJ1-2; no clear D. Between the trimmed V and J ends, which lost 5 bases and 4 bases, there was a span of 14 bases. CDR1 SEHNR and CDR2 FQNEAQ come from the germline V gene (reference sequence). This CDR3 is 14 amino acids long. This CDR3 is CASSGLGSPYGYTF. The DNA of the CDR3 is TGTGCCAGCAGCGGCTTGGGGAGTCCCTATGGCTACACCTTC.

This chain connects TRBV6-1 to TRBJ1-1; D is possibly TRBD1 (5 bases). Germline V gene data show CDR1 as MNHNS and CDR2 as SASEGT. V lost 2 bases and J 2 bases, leaving 12 bases between the germline ends. The CDR3 is made up of 15 amino acids. The CDR3 DNA is TGTGCCAGCAGTGAAAGGGGAACCCTTAACACTGAAGCTTTCTTT. It specifies CASSERGTLNTEAFF.

Comments on this clone: The identical CDR3 is also encoded by other nucleotide sequences in the sample. V and J are TRBV5-1 and TRBJ2-2; the D gene is possibly TRBD1 (5 bases). Germline V lookup: CDR1 SGHRS, CDR2 YFSETQ. V was shortened by 2 bases and J by 3 bases, with 8 bases between the two germline ends. The CDR3 spans 14 residues. CDR3 coding DNA: TGCGCCAGCAGCTTACAAGGGGACACCGGGGAGCTGTTTTTT. As protein: CASSLQGDTGELFF.

J is TRBJ1-2 and V is TRBV25-1, with 10 bases matching TRBD1. The V segment lost 2 bases and the J segment 4 bases; nucleotides outside the gene matches: 1. This CDR3 has 14 amino acids. Germline loops: CDR1 MGHDK, CDR2 SYGVNS. The CDR3 sequence is CASSERDRGYGYTF. CDR3 sequence (DNA): TGTGCCAGCAGTGAACGGGACAGGGGCTATGGCTACACCTTC.

The rearrangement links TRBV6-6 to TRBJ1-3, with D unresolved. The CDR3 spans 12 residues. Germline CDR1 and CDR2: MNHNY and SVGAGI (reference sequence). Trimming removed 0 bases at V and 9 bases at J, with 6 bases between. The CDR3 is CASSYSTGTIYF. Written as DNA, the CDR3 is TGTGCCAGCAGTTACTCGACTGGCACCATATATTTT.

Remarks on this clone: In the same sample, other DNA sequences code for this CDR3. The chain joins TRBV19 to TRBJ1-5; the D is unclear. From germline, CDR1 is LNHDA and CDR2 SQIVND (reference sequence). This CDR3 contains 16 residues. The V end was cut by 3 bases, the J end by 0 bases, with 12 bases between. The CDR3 loop is CASSIPGRGSNQPQHF. CDR3 DNA: TGTGCCAGTAGTATCCCTGGTCGGGGTAGCAATCAGCCCCAGCATTTT.

The J gene is TRBJ2-3, the V gene TRBV7-3; 9 bases align to TRBD1. CDR1 and CDR2 (germline): SGHTA, FQGTGA. V was pared by 5 bases and J by 13 bases, with 4 bases of the junction left unmatched. The CDR3 contains 11 residues. This CDR3 reads CASSAGTGKYF. The CDR3 nucleotides read TGTGCCAGCAGCGCTGGGACAGGGAAGTATTTT.

This chain links TRBV5-1 with TRBJ1-1, with 7 bases lining up with TRBD1. The germline gives CDR1 SGHRS, CDR2 YFSETQ. There are 13 residues in the CDR3. The V segment lost 3 bases and the J segment 1 base; nucleotides outside the gene matches: 0. Here the CDR3 DNA reads TGCGCCAGCAGCTGGGACAGGAACACTGAAGCTTTCTTT. Amino acids: CASSWDRNTEAFF.